The source of this TCR beta chain is a study of blood T cell repertoires in COVID-19. The V and J ends lost 0 bases and 2 bases respectively, with 9 bases between them. The CDR3 runs 15 residues. CDR1 and CDR2 (germline): SGDLS, YYNGEE. This clone occurred once. This sample includes further DNA sequences coding for the same CDR3. The table came from immunoSEQ multiplex PCR; TCRdb's copy has only in-frame clones and leaves some out. The sample gives 150,000 to 250,000 clones, around four fifths of which show up once; 10% to 15% is in the top ten. This chain joins TRBV9 and TRBJ2-1, with D tentatively TRBD1 (6 bases). The clonotype originates from a man in his forties who had recovered from COVID-19. The sample comprised PBMCs or T cells enriched from blood (not recorded which). Here the CDR3 reads CASSVGQGTYNEQFF. The CDR3 DNA sequence: TGTGCCAGCAGCGTAGGTCAGGGGACCTACAATGAGCAGTTCTTC. Using reference TRBV9 and TRBJ2-1 for the parts outside the CDR3, the full variable domain is DSGVTQTPKHLITATGQRVTLRCSPRSGDLSVYWYQQSLDQGLQFLIQYYNGEERAKGNILERFSAQQFPDLHSELNLSSLELGDSALYFCASSVGQGTYNEQFFGPGTRLTVL.